The 23 T cell receptor beta chains in this list originate from one sample, sequenced in a study of blood T cell repertoires in COVID-19. The protocol was immunoSEQ multiplex PCR, while the TCRdb copy is restricted to in-frame clones and leaves out a portion. This table has over 95,000 clones, roughly 85% appearing once. Sample: peripheral blood. These receptors were collected from a woman in her sixties or seventies with COVID-19, enrolled during active disease.

CDR3 residues: CASSFDSHQPQHF. The CDR3 nucleotides read TGTGCCAGCAGTTTTGACAGCCATCAGCCCCAGCATTTT. The V gene is TRBV12-3 or TRBV12-4, the J gene TRBJ1-5; D is possibly TRBD1 (5 bases). V was clipped by 3 bases and J by 5 bases, with 8 bases between them. The CDR3 extends over 13 amino acids.

The genes are TRBV6-2 or TRBV6-3 and TRBJ2-7, with 8 bases fitting TRBD1. The CDR3 contains 15 residues. CDR1 and CDR2 (germline): MNHEY, SVGEGT. The V segment lost 2 bases and the J segment 2 bases; nucleotides outside the gene matches: 5. The CDR3 reads CASSYRTGIAYEQYF. The CDR3 bases are TGTGCCAGCAGTTACCGGACAGGGATTGCCTACGAGCAGTACTTC.

This chain connects TRBV7-9 to TRBJ2-5, with D unresolved. CDR3 length: 12 residues. The ends were cut back, 3 bases at V and 5 bases at J, with 7 bases in the middle. The V gene's germline CDR1 is SEHNR and CDR2 FQNEAQ (reference sequence). The DNA of the CDR3 is TGTGCCAGCAGCTTTGAGTTGGAGACCCAGTACTTC. The encoded protein is CASSFELETQYF.

The J gene is TRBJ2-7, the V gene TRBV7-2; TRBD1 is a possible D gene (6 bases). V lost 1 base, J lost 0 bases, and 13 bases lay in between. The CDR3 has 16 residues. Germline loops: CDR1 SGHTA, CDR2 FQGNSA. The CDR3 spells CASSLDASGVSYEQYF. In DNA form, the CDR3 reads TGTGCCAGCAGCTTAGATGCGTCAGGGGTCTCCTACGAGCAGTACTTC.

The chain joins TRBV11-2 to TRBJ2-3, with TRBD2 matching over 14 bases. The CDR3 has 17 amino acids. V shed 5 bases, J shed 0 bases, and the junction held 4 bases outside the gene matches. Per germline, CDR1 SGHAT and CDR2 FQNNGV. The CDR3 region is CASSARLAGGSTDTQYF. The DNA of the CDR3 is TGTGCCAGCAGCGCCAGACTAGCGGGGGGGAGCACAGATACGCAGTATTTT.

The gene calls are TRBV2 and TRBJ1-4; TRBD1 might be the D (6 bases). V shed 6 bases and J shed 2 bases, with 10 bases lying between them. The CDR3 contains 14 residues. CDR1 is SNHLY, CDR2 FYNNEI, per germline. The CDR3 sequence is CASRLTGTNEKLFF. The CDR3 DNA follows: TGTGCCAGCAGGTTGACAGGCACTAATGAAAAACTGTTTTTT.

The chain uses TRBV4-2 and TRBJ1-2; tentative D call: TRBD1 (5 bases). Trimming left V 3 bases short and J 3 bases short, with 20 bases between. The V gene's germline CDR1 is LGHNA and CDR2 YNFKEQ. The CDR3 covers 17 residues. CDR3 sequence reads: CASSHPREGTPDYGYTF. DNA of the CDR3: TGTGCCAGCAGCCACCCCAGGGAGGGTACGCCTGACTATGGCTACACCTTC.

The V gene is TRBV7-9, the J gene TRBJ1-4; D is ambiguous. Germline lookup yields CDR1 SEHNR and CDR2 FQNEAQ (reference sequence). The germline V and J ends were trimmed by 5 bases and 0 bases, with 13 bases remaining between them. This CDR3 is built from 16 residues. The CDR3 coding sequence is TGTGCCAGCAGCAAACGAGTCGGGTCAACTAATGAAAAACTGTTTTTT. This encodes CASSKRVGSTNEKLFF.

This chain uses TRBV18 with TRBJ1-5, with D perhaps TRBD1 (6 bases). Germline CDR1 is KGHSH and CDR2 is LQKENI. The CDR3 has 13 residues. With 4 bases removed from V and 5 bases from J, the gap between germline ends came to 9 bases. The CDR3 nucleotides are TGTGCCAGCTCACACAGGGTTGATCAGCCCCAGCATTTT. Its protein is CASSHRVDQPQHF.

The V call is TRBV18, the J call TRBJ1-2, with TRBD1 as a possible D gene (6 bases). This CDR3 is 18 amino acids long. Trimming took 6 bases from V and 3 from J, leaving 26 bases between them. The germline CDR1 and CDR2 sequences are KGHSH and LQKENI. CDR3 nucleotides: TGTGCCAGCTCCCTGGTCGGGACACTCCTTGATAGGGACTATGGCTACACCTTC. The encoded protein is CASSLVGTLLDRDYGYTF.

The rearrangement joins TRBV19 to TRBJ1-6; TRBD1 agrees at 8 bases. The CDR3 spans 14 residues. After removal of 8 bases from V and 8 bases from J, the junction contained 8 bases not matched to a gene. Per germline, CDR1 LNHDA and CDR2 SQIVND (reference sequence). Here the CDR3 reads CASAGQGLDSPLHF. The CDR3 DNA is TGTGCCAGTGCTGGACAGGGCCTGGATTCACCCCTCCACTTT.

This sequence joins TRBV6-5 and TRBJ1-1; a possible D gene is TRBD1 (6 bases). V lost 2 bases and J 5 bases, leaving 12 bases between the germline ends. The CDR3 contains 14 residues. Germline V lookup: CDR1 MNHEY, CDR2 SVGAGI. CDR3 DNA: TGTGCCAGCAGTTACGTACAGGGTGGGACTGAAGCTTTCTTT. Its translation: CASSYVQGGTEAFF.

The gene calls are TRBV18 and TRBJ1-1; D possibly corresponds to TRBD1 (6 bases). This CDR3 contains 13 residues. V was clipped by 3 bases and J by 3 bases, with 8 bases between them. CDR1 KGHSH and CDR2 LQKENI come from the germline V gene. CDR3 region: CASSPDSHTEAFF. The DNA of the CDR3 is TGTGCCAGCTCACCGGACAGTCACACTGAAGCTTTCTTT.

The table lists this clone with a count of one. The chain combines TRBV18 with TRBJ2-3; possible D gene TRBD1, 5 bases. Between the trimmed V and J ends, which lost 7 bases and 2 bases, there was a span of 7 bases. Looked up from germline, CDR1 is KGHSH and CDR2 is LQKENI. The length of the CDR3 is 12 residues. In DNA form, the CDR3 reads TGTGCCAGCTTAGGGGACACAGATACGCAGTATTTT. Amino acid sequence: CASLGDTDTQYF.

Concerning this clone: At one end, the junction sequence differs from germline, possibly due to a read error. The V gene is TRBV7-6, the J gene TRBJ1-4, with D possibly TRBD1 on 6 matching bases. CDR1 and CDR2 from the germline V gene are SGHVS and FNYEAQ. The CDR3 sequence is 15 residues long. CDR3 amino acids: CASSLESGANEKLFF. CDR3 nucleotides: TGTGCCAGCAGCTTAGAATCAGGGGCTAACGAAAAACTGTTTTTT.

This clone was counted a single time. The chain uses TRBV2 and TRBJ2-1, with 14 bases lining up with TRBD2. CDR1 is SNHLY, CDR2 FYNNEI, per germline. This CDR3 has 15 residues. The ends lost 5 bases at V and 5 bases at J; junction bases unmatched: 2. The CDR3 nucleotides are TGTGCCAGCAGTCGGACTAGCGGGGGGAACAATGAGCAGTTCTTC. As protein: CASSRTSGGNNEQFF.

This clone was seen only once. The chain recombines TRBV27 with TRBJ1-5; D is perhaps TRBD1 (6 bases). The CDR3 consists of 14 residues. V dropped 4 bases and J dropped 3 bases, with 10 bases sitting between them. CDR1 is MNHEY and CDR2 is SMNVEV in the germline V gene (reference sequence). CDR3 DNA: TGTGCCAGCAGTTACAGGGTTGACAATCAGCCCCAGCATTTT. Encoded protein: CASSYRVDNQPQHF.

The rearrangement uses TRBV5-4 and TRBJ2-1; 7 nucleotides match TRBD2. The CDR3 spans 15 residues. The V gene's germline CDR1 is SGHNT and CDR2 YYREEE (reference sequence). Unmatched junction bases numbered 2, after V lost 2 bases and J lost 0 bases. CDR3 residues: CASSLSGDSYNEQFF. The DNA for the CDR3 is TGTGCCAGCAGCTTAAGCGGGGACTCCTACAATGAGCAGTTCTTC.

CDR3 protein: CASSFAGQLNEKLFF. The DNA for the CDR3 is TGTGCCAGCAGCTTCGCCGGACAGCTAAATGAAAAACTGTTTTTT. The rearrangement joins TRBV11-2 to TRBJ1-4; perhaps TRBD1 as D (6 bases). V lost 3 bases and J lost 5, with 13 bases in between. The CDR3 extends over 15 amino acids. CDR1 and CDR2 (germline): SGHAT, FQNNGV. The complete variable domain, with remaining parts taken from reference TRBV11-2 and TRBJ1-4, reads EAGVAQSPRYKIIEKRQSVAFWCNPISGHATLYWYQQILGQGPKLLIQFQNNGVVDDSQLPKDRFSAERLKGVDSTLKIQPAKLEDSAVYLCASSFAGQLNEKLFFGSGTQLSVL.

The genes are TRBV27 and TRBJ1-4, with D possibly TRBD1 on 5 matching bases. The V end was cut by 5 bases, the J end by 0 bases, with 10 bases between. Germline V gives CDR1 MNHEY, CDR2 SMNVEV (reference sequence). The length of the CDR3 is 15 residues. In nucleotides, the CDR3 is TGTGCCAGCAGTAGCAGACAGTCAACTAATGAAAAACTGTTTTTT. Protein product: CASSSRQSTNEKLFF.

V is TRBV7-9 and J is TRBJ2-1; 11 positions agree with TRBD2. Trimming removed 3 bases from V and 9 bases from J; junction bases left unmatched: 7. The CDR3 loop spans 15 amino acids. In germline, CDR1 is SEHNR, CDR2 FQNEAQ (reference sequence). The CDR3 loop reads CASSFSGGGWGEQFF. CDR3 nucleotide sequence: TGTGCCAGCAGCTTTAGCGGGGGGGGCTGGGGTGAGCAGTTCTTC.

V gene TRBV2 combines with J gene TRBJ1-5; possibly TRBD1 for D (5 bases). Per the germline V gene, CDR1 is SNHLY and CDR2 is FYNNEI. Deletions cut 0 bases from V and 3 bases from J, with 9 bases between. This CDR3 has 15 residues. The CDR3 protein is CASSEAPRVNQPQHF. The CDR3 coding sequence is TGTGCCAGCAGTGAAGCCCCCAGGGTCAATCAGCCCCAGCATTTT.

The CDR3 sequence is CASSLDSGTLRGYTF. DNA for the CDR3: TGTGCCAGCAGCTTAGATTCAGGGACTCTCCGTGGCTACACCTTC. This rearrangement joins TRBV11-2 to TRBJ1-2; D perhaps matches TRBD1 (5 bases). The CDR3 has 15 amino acids. Per the germline V gene, CDR1 is SGHAT and CDR2 is FQNNGV. V was trimmed by 0 bases and J by 7 bases, leaving 15 bases between them.